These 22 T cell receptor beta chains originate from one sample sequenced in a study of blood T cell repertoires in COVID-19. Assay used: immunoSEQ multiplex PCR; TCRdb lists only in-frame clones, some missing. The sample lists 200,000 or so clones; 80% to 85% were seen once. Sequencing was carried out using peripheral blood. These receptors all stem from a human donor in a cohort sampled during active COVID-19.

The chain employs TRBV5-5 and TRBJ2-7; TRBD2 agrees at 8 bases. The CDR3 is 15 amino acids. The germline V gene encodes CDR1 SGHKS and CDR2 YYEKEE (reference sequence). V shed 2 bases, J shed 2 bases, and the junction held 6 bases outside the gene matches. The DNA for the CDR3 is TGTGCCAGCAGCTTAAGAGCGGGAGAAGCCTACGAGCAGTACTTC. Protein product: CASSLRAGEAYEQYF.

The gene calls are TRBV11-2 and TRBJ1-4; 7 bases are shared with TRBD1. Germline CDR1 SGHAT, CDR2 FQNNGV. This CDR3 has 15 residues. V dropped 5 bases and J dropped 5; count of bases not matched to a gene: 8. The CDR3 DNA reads TGTGCCAGCAGCACGAGACAGGGTTGGAATGAAAAACTGTTTTTT. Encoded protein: CASSTRQGWNEKLFF.

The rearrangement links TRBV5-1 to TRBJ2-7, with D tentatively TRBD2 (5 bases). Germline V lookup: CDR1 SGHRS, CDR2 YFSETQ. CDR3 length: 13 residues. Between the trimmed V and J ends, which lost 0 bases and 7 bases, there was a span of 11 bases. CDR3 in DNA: TGCGCCAGCAGCTTGGCCACCACGGGGGAGCAGTACTTC. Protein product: CASSLATTGEQYF.

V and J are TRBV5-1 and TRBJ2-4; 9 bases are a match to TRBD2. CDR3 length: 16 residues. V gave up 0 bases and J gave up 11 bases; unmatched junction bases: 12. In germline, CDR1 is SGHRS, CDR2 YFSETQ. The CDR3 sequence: CASSLESASGTKVQYF. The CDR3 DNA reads TGCGCCAGCAGCTTGGAGTCGGCTAGCGGGACTAAGGTTCAGTACTTC. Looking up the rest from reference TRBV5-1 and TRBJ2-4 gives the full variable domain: KAGVTQTPRYLIKTRGQQVTLSCSPISGHRSVSWYQQTPGQGLQFLFEYFSETQRNKGNFPGRFSGRQFSNSRSEMNVSTLELGDSALYLCASSLESASGTKVQYFGAGTRLSVL.

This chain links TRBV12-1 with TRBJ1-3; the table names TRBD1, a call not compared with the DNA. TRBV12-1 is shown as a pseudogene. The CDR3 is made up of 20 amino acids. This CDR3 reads CASSFVRTGKTLIVGNTIYF. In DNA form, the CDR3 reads TGTGCCAGCAGCTTTGTCCGGACAGGAAAAACCCTGATTGTTGGAAACACCATATATTTT.

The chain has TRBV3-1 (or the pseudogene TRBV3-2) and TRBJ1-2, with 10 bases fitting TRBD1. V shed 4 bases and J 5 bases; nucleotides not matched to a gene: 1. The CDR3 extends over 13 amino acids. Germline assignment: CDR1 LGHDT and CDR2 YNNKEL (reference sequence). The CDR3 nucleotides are TGTGCCAGCAGCCGACAGGGGGCTTATGGCTACACCTTC. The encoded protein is CASSRQGAYGYTF.

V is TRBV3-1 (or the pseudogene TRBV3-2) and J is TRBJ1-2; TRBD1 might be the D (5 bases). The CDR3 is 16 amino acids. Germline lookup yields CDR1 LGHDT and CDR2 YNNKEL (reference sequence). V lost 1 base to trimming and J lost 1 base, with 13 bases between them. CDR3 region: CASSQAAWGVNYGYTF. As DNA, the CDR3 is TGTGCCAGCAGCCAAGCCGCTTGGGGGGTTAACTATGGCTACACCTTC.

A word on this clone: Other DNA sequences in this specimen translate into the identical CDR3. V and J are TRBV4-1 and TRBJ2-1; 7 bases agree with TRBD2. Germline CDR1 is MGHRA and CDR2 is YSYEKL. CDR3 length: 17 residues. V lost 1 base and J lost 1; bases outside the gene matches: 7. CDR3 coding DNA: TGCGCCAGCAGCCAAGGGGGGGGTCGGGGTTCCTACAATGAGCAGTTCTTC. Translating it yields CASSQGGGRGSYNEQFF.

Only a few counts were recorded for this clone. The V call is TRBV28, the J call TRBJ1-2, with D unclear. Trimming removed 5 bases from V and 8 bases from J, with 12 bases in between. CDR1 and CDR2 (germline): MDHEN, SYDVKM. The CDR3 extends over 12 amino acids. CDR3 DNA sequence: TGTGCCAGCAGTATGACTGTGAGCGGCTACACCTTC. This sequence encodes CASSMTVSGYTF.

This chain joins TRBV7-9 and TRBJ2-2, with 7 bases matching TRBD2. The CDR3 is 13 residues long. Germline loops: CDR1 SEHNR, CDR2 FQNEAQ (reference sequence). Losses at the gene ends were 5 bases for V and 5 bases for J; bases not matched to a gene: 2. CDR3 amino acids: CASSRGETGELFF. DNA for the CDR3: TGTGCCAGCAGCCGGGGGGAAACCGGGGAGCTGTTTTTT.

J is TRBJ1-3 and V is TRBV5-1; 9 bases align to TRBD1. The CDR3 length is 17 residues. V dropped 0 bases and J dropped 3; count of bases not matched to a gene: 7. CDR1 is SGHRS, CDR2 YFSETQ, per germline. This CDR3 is CASSLALQGAFGNTIYF. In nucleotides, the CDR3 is TGCGCCAGCAGCTTGGCCTTACAGGGGGCTTTTGGAAACACCATATATTTT.

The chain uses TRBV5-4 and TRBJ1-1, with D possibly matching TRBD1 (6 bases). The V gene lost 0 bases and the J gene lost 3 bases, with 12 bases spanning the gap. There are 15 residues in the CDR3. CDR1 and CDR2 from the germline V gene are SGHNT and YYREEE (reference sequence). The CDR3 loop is CASSLDEGGDTEAFF. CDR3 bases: TGTGCCAGCAGCTTGGACGAGGGGGGGGACACTGAAGCTTTCTTT. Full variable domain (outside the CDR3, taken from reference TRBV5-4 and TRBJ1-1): ETGVTQSPTHLIKTRGQQVTLRCSSQSGHNTVSWYQQALGQGPQFIFQYYREEENGRGNFPPRFSGLQFPNYSSELNVNALELDDSALYLCASSLDEGGDTEAFFGQGTRLTVV.

The CDR3 protein is CASSPLPSTGLTGNTIYF. DNA of the CDR3: TGCGCCAGCAGCCCCCTCCCCTCGACAGGGCTAACTGGAAACACCATATATTTT. The chain has TRBV5-1 and TRBJ1-3; TRBD1 matches 7 bases. CDR3 length equals 18 residues. Germline-derived CDR1 and CDR2 are SGHRS and YFSETQ. V lost 4 bases to trimming and J lost 2 bases; unmatched junction nucleotides: 15.

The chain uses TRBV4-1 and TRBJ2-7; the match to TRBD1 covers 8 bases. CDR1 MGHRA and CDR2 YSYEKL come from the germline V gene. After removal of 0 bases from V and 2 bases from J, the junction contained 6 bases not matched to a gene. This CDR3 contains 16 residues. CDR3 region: CASSQDRGDRPYEQYF. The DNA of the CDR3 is TGCGCCAGCAGCCAAGATAGAGGGGACAGGCCCTACGAGCAGTACTTC.

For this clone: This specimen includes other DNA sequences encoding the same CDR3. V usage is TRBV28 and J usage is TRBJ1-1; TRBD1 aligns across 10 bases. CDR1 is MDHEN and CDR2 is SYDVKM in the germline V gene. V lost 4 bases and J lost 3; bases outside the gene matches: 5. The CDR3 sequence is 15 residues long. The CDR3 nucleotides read TGTGCCAGCAGTTCCCGACAGGGGGCATACACTGAAGCTTTCTTT. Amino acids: CASSSRQGAYTEAFF. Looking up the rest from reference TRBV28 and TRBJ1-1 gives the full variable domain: DVKVTQSSRYLVKRTGEKVFLECVQDMDHENMFWYRQDPGLGLRLIYFSYDVKMKEKGDIPEGYSVSREKKERFSLILESASTNQTSMYLCASSSRQGAYTEAFFGQGTRLTVV.

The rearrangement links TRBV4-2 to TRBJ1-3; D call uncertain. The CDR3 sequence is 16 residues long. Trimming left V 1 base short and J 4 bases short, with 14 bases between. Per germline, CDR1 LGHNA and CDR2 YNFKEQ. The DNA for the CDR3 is TGTGCCAGCAGCCAAGGGAGGGTGGCTACAGGAAACACCATATATTTT. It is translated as CASSQGRVATGNTIYF.

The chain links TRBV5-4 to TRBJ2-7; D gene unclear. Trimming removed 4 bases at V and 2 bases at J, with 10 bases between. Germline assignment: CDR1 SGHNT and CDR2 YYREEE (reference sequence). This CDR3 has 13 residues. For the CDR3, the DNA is TGTGCCAGCAGCGTGGGTCCCACCTACGAGCAGTACTTC. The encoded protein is CASSVGPTYEQYF.

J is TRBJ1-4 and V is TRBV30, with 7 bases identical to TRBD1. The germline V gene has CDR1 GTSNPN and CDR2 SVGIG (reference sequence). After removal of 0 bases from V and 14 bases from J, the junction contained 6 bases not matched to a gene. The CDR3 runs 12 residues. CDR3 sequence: CAWSVIGGQLFF. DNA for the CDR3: TGTGCCTGGAGTGTAATTGGGGGACAGCTGTTTTTT. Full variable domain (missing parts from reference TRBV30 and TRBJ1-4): SQTIHQWPATLVQPVGSPLSLECTVEGTSNPNLYWYRQAAGRGLQLLFYSVGIGQISSEVPQNLSASRPQDRQFILSSKKLLLSDSGFYLCAWSVIGGQLFFGSGTQLSVL.

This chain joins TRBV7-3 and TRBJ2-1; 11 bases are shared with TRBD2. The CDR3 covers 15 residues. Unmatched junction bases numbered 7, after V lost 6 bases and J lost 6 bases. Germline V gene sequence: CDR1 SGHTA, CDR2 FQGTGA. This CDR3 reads CASRRLAGGLNEQFF. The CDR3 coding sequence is TGTGCCAGCAGACGGCTAGCGGGAGGTCTCAATGAGCAGTTCTTC.

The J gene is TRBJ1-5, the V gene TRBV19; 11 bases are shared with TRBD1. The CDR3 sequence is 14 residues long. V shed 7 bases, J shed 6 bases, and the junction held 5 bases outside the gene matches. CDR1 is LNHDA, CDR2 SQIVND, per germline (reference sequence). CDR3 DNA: TGTGCCAGTATGGGGACAGGGGGAGGTCAGCCCCAGCATTTT. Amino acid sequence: CASMGTGGGQPQHF.

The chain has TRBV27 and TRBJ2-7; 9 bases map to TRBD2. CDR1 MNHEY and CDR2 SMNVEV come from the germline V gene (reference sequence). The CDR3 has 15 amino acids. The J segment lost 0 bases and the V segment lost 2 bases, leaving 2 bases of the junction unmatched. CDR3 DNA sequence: TGTGCCAGCAGTTTAGCTAGCGGGGACTCCTACGAGCAGTACTTC. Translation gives CASSLASGDSYEQYF.

CDR3 nucleotides: TGTGCCAGTGGCTGGAGGGGTTTCAACACTGAAGCTTTCTTT. Amino acids: CASGWRGFNTEAFF. This rearrangement joins TRBV19 to TRBJ1-1; D possibly corresponds to TRBD1 (5 bases). Germline V gene lookup returns CDR1 LNHDA and CDR2 SQIVND (reference sequence). The CDR3 runs to 14 residues. V lost 8 bases, J lost 2 bases, and 15 bases lay in between.